Reported below is one TCR beta chain. The sample comes from a study of blood T cell repertoires in COVID-19. The V end was cut by 3 bases, the J end by 6 bases, with 18 bases between. This CDR3 is built from 16 residues. Germline CDR1 reads SGDLS; CDR2 reads YYNGEE. Per the study methods: For nucleated cells, counts were estimated from reference gene primer amplification. Only in-frame clones appear in the TCRdb table, and some are missing; sequencing was by immunoSEQ multiplex PCR. V, J and clone size are taken as reported in that table, and D and trimming were inferred from the DNA itself. This sample has 150,000 to 160,000 clones, with 80% to 90% found just once.

The origin of this receptor is a woman in her 70s with acute or convalescent COVID-19. The V and J genes are TRBV9 and TRBJ2-2; weak D call: TRBD1 (7 bases). The specimen was peripheral blood. As DNA, the CDR3 is TGTGCCAGCAGCGCAGGGGGGACTCAAGTCCCCGGGGAGCTGTTTTTT. Translation: CASSAGGTQVPGELFF.